Following are 29 T cell receptor beta chains from one sample sequenced in a study of cytomegalovirus exposure and HLA in healthy donors. 60 Vbeta and 13 Jbeta primers were used in PCR. The assay was immunoSEQ multiplex PCR, and TCRdb's table has in-frame clones only and misses some. There are under 200,000 clones in the sample; 70% to 90% occur only once, and 7% lies in the top ten. Material: PBMCs. These receptors were collected from a woman in her twenties or thirties in good health and CMV-seropositive.

CDR3: CASSRGQGDTGELFF. As DNA, the CDR3 is TGCGCCAGCAGCCGTGGACAGGGCGACACCGGGGAGCTGTTTTTT. The chain is built from TRBV4-1 and TRBJ2-2; 8 nucleotides align to TRBD1. Germline V CDR1 and CDR2: MGHRA, YSYEKL. The CDR3 covers 15 residues. The V segment lost 4 bases and the J segment 3 bases; nucleotides outside the gene matches: 4.

This clone was counted between two and nine times. This chain links TRBV5-1 with TRBJ2-3; 13 bases fit TRBD2. This CDR3 region has 15 residues. CDR1 and CDR2 from the germline V gene are SGHRS and YFSETQ. Losses at the gene ends were 6 bases for V and 2 bases for J; bases not matched to a gene: 3. CDR3 protein: CASTGLAGDTDTQYF. The CDR3 bases are TGCGCCAGCACCGGACTAGCGGGGGACACAGATACGCAGTATTTT.

The chain joins TRBV4-3 to TRBJ1-1; D may be TRBD1 (6 bases). Trimming pared 0 bases from V and 6 bases from J, leaving 14 bases between. The CDR3 consists of 15 residues. Germline V gene data show CDR1 as LGHNA and CDR2 as YSLEER. This CDR3 reads CASSQETGMKPEAFF. The CDR3, as DNA: TGCGCCAGCAGCCAAGAAACAGGGATGAAGCCTGAAGCTTTCTTT.

V is TRBV7-9 and J is TRBJ1-6; a weak D match, TRBD1 (6 bases). There are 15 residues in the CDR3. The germline CDR1 and CDR2 sequences are SEHNR and FQNEAQ (reference sequence). Deletions cut 3 bases from V and 7 bases from J, with 13 bases between. CDR3 coding DNA: TGTGCCAGCAGCTTCTCTGGACAGAGAAATTCACCCCTCCACTTT. It codes for CASSFSGQRNSPLHF.

This clone was recorded once. The CDR3 region is CASSIFRGTEAFF. The DNA of the CDR3 is TGTGCCAGTAGTATTTTTCGGGGGACTGAAGCTTTCTTT. The rearrangement uses TRBV19 and TRBJ1-1, with D perhaps TRBD1 (5 bases). V was clipped by 3 bases and J by 5 bases, with 10 bases between them. The CDR3 sequence is 13 residues long. Looked up from germline, CDR1 is LNHDA and CDR2 is SQIVND (reference sequence).

The chain is built from TRBV28 and TRBJ1-3; maybe TRBD1 (6 bases). V shed 5 bases and J shed 0 bases, with 14 bases lying between them. The CDR3 loop spans 16 amino acids. Per germline, CDR1 MDHEN and CDR2 SYDVKM. CDR3 region: CASSITGSPSGNTIYF. In nucleotides, the CDR3 is TGTGCCAGCAGTATAACAGGGAGTCCCTCTGGAAACACCATATATTTT.

This clone has a single count. The V gene is TRBV5-6, the J gene TRBJ2-7; 7 nucleotides align to TRBD1. Germline V gene data show CDR1 as SGHDT and CDR2 as YYEEEE. V dropped 4 bases and J dropped 6; count of bases not matched to a gene: 13. The CDR3 covers 15 residues. Written as DNA, the CDR3 is TGTGCCAGCAGCCGGAAGGGTGACAGGGTGGGCGAGCAGTACTTC. Its translation: CASSRKGDRVGEQYF.

The chain combines TRBV5-1 with TRBJ1-6; 8 positions agree with TRBD1. V was pared by 4 bases and J by 8 bases, with 11 bases of the junction left unmatched. The CDR3 sequence is 16 residues long. Germline loops: CDR1 SGHRS, CDR2 YFSETQ. The CDR3 reads CASSIGQGTPDSPLHF. The CDR3 DNA is TGCGCCAGCAGCATCGGACAGGGAACACCGGATTCACCCCTCCACTTT.

This clone was found once. This chain uses TRBV19 with TRBJ2-3, with TRBD2 matching over 11 bases. The CDR3 covers 14 residues. Germline values: CDR1 LNHDA, CDR2 SQIVND (reference sequence). V shed 10 bases and J 2 bases; nucleotides not matched to a gene: 5. In DNA form, the CDR3 reads TGTGCCACTAGACTAGCGGGGAACACAGATACGCAGTATTTT. Protein: CATRLAGNTDTQYF.

The chain couples TRBV25-1 to TRBJ2-3; TRBD1 is a possible D gene (5 bases). This CDR3 comprises 14 residues. The V gene lost 7 bases and the J gene lost 1 base, with 12 bases spanning the gap. Germline values: CDR1 MGHDK, CDR2 SYGVNS. The CDR3 region is CASIWGTGTDTQYF. CDR3 bases: TGTGCCAGCATATGGGGCACCGGCACAGATACGCAGTATTTT.

A remark on this clone: The junction does not match germline at one end; this may be a read error. The CDR3: CSSSLARGKSTEAFF. CDR3 bases: TGTTCCAGCAGCTTAGCCAGGGGGAAGAGCACTGAAGCTTTCTTT. The chain couples TRBV7-9 to TRBJ1-1; 7 positions agree with TRBD1. CDR3 length: 15 amino acids. Germline V gene data show CDR1 as SEHNR and CDR2 as FQNEAQ (reference sequence). The full variable domain, in which reference TRBV7-9 and TRBJ1-1 provide the parts outside the CDR3, is DTGVSQNPRHKITKRGQNVTFRCDPISEHNRLYWYRQTLGQGPEFLTYFQNEAQLEKSRLLSDRFSAERPKGSFSTLEIQRTEQGDSAMYLCSSSLARGKSTEAFFGQGTRLTVV.

The chain combines TRBV5-4 with TRBJ2-5; 11 nucleotides agree with TRBD2. The CDR3 runs to 15 residues. Germline V gene data show CDR1 as SGHNT and CDR2 as YYREEE (reference sequence). V lost 4 bases, J lost 1 base, and 3 bases stayed unmatched. The CDR3: CASSPTSGGQETQYF. CDR3 nucleotides: TGTGCCAGCAGCCCTACTAGCGGGGGCCAAGAGACCCAGTACTTC.

In its sample, this clone was seen a few times. The V call is TRBV6-1, the J call TRBJ1-6, with a weak D call TRBD1 (6 bases). Per germline, CDR1 MNHNS and CDR2 SASEGT. This CDR3 comprises 18 residues. V was pared by 1 base and J by 3 bases, with 16 bases between. The CDR3 region has the DNA TGTGCCAGCAGTGAAGAAAGGGGGGGATTTAACTATAATTCACCCCTCCACTTT. Translating it yields CASSEERGGFNYNSPLHF.

This clone was seen only once. This rearrangement joins TRBV30 to TRBJ2-6; D call uncertain. The CDR3 runs 12 residues. V gave up 5 bases and J gave up 1 base, with 3 bases separating them. Germline V gives CDR1 GTSNPN, CDR2 SVGIG (reference sequence). CDR3 DNA: TGTGCCTGGTCTTCTGGGGCCAACGTCCTGACTTTC. Amino acid sequence: CAWSSGANVLTF.

The rearrangement uses TRBV5-1 and TRBJ1-4; 8 bases map to TRBD1. The junction had 7 bases not matched to a gene; V was cut back by 4 bases and J by 5 bases. This CDR3 spans 15 amino acids. Germline CDR1 and CDR2: SGHRS and YFSETQ. CDR3 protein: CASSKQQGENEKLFF. CDR3 nucleotide sequence: TGCGCCAGCAGCAAGCAACAGGGGGAGAATGAAAAACTGTTTTTT.

This clone was observed a few times. The rearrangement joins TRBV2 to TRBJ1-1, with 7 bases that match TRBD1. The CDR3 sequence is 16 residues long. Looked up from germline, CDR1 is SNHLY and CDR2 is FYNNEI. The V segment lost 6 bases and the J segment 1 base; nucleotides outside the gene matches: 11. Here the CDR3 reads CASSDRQGLENTEAFF. The CDR3 DNA sequence: TGTGCCAGCAGCGACAGACAGGGTCTGGAGAACACTGAAGCTTTCTTT.

V usage is TRBV4-2 and J usage is TRBJ2-3; possible D gene TRBD2, 6 bases. Trimming removed 0 bases at V and 0 bases at J, with 16 bases between. The CDR3 is 18 amino acids. Looked up from germline, CDR1 is LGHNA and CDR2 is YNFKEQ. The CDR3 bases are TGTGCCAGCAGCCAAGAAACCCCCACCGGGACTAGCACAGATACGCAGTATTTT. As protein: CASSQETPTGTSTDTQYF.

This chain joins TRBV27 and TRBJ2-2; no firm D call. CDR3 size: 14 residues. The germline V gene has CDR1 MNHEY and CDR2 SMNVEV (reference sequence). V lost 5 bases, J lost 0 bases, and 7 bases lay in between. The chain's CDR3 is CASSPYTNTGELFF. CDR3 DNA: TGTGCCAGCAGTCCGTATACGAACACCGGGGAGCTGTTTTTT.

The chain employs TRBV9 and TRBJ1-1; weak D call: TRBD1 (5 bases). Germline lookup yields CDR1 SGDLS and CDR2 YYNGEE. V was cut by 4 bases and J by 1 base, with 14 bases left in between. This CDR3 spans 15 amino acids. The CDR3 here is CASSRQFSPNTEAFF. DNA of the CDR3: TGTGCCAGCAGCCGACAGTTTTCCCCGAACACTGAAGCTTTCTTT.

The gene calls are TRBV28 and TRBJ2-7; 8 positions match TRBD1. This CDR3 comprises 12 residues. CDR1 is MDHEN, CDR2 SYDVKM, per germline. V lost 5 bases, J lost 6 bases, and 3 bases stayed unmatched. CDR3 nucleotide sequence: TGTGCCAGCAGTAAGGGACAGGTCGAGCAGTACTTC. It specifies CASSKGQVEQYF.

The rearrangement uses TRBV2 and TRBJ1-1; 9 nucleotides line up with TRBD1. J was trimmed by 3 bases and V by 9 bases; bases with no gene match: 8. This CDR3 is built from 14 residues. Per germline, CDR1 SNHLY and CDR2 FYNNEI. CDR3 nucleotide sequence: TGTGCCAGGGGACAGGGAAATGGTCACACTGAAGCTTTCTTT. Its protein is CARGQGNGHTEAFF.

The chain joins TRBV19 to TRBJ2-3; 9 bases agree with TRBD1. This CDR3 is 17 amino acids long. Germline-derived CDR1 and CDR2 are LNHDA and SQIVND (reference sequence). With V trimmed by 5 bases and J by 1 base, 10 bases remained unmatched. The CDR3 nucleotides are TGTGCCAGTAGTTTGCAGGGACAGGGACGCGGCACAGATACGCAGTATTTT. Its protein product is CASSLQGQGRGTDTQYF. Full variable domain (rest looked up from reference TRBV19 and TRBJ2-3): DGGITQSPKYLFRKEGQNVTLSCEQNLNHDAMYWYRQDPGQGLRLIYYSQIVNDFQKGDIAEGYSVSREKKESFPLTVTSAQKNPTAFYLCASSLQGQGRGTDTQYFGPGTRLTVL.

The chain links TRBV9 to TRBJ2-3; D unresolved. V lost 1 base and J lost 3, with 9 bases in between. The CDR3 covers 14 residues. CDR1 SGDLS and CDR2 YYNGEE come from the germline V gene. CDR3 residues: CASSVYSITDTQYF. The CDR3, as DNA: TGTGCCAGCAGCGTATACTCGATAACAGATACGCAGTATTTT.

CDR3 DNA sequence: TGTGCCAGCAGCGGACTAGCAGATGCTATACAAGAGACCCAGTACTTC. This encodes CASSGLADAIQETQYF. V gene TRBV2 combines with J gene TRBJ2-5, with TRBD2 matching over 8 bases. CDR1 SNHLY and CDR2 FYNNEI come from the germline V gene. V shed 6 bases, J shed 2 bases, and the junction held 11 bases outside the gene matches. The CDR3 is 16 amino acids.

The CDR3: CASIVGQGTGELFF. The CDR3 DNA sequence: TGCGCCAGCATCGTGGGCCAGGGCACCGGGGAGCTGTTTTTT. The chain combines TRBV5-1 with TRBJ2-2; D possibly corresponds to TRBD1 (5 bases). Germline CDR1 is SGHRS and CDR2 is YFSETQ. This CDR3 has 14 residues. V shed 6 bases and J shed 4 bases, with 13 bases lying between them.

Of note for this clone: Mismatch with germline at one junction end may stem from a read error. DNA of the CDR3: TGTTCCAGCAGCCTTTGGGCCGGGACAGGGGTCTTAGACATTCAGTACTTC. Protein sequence: CSSSLWAGTGVLDIQYF. The J gene is TRBJ2-4, the V gene TRBV7-9; TRBD1 aligns across 10 bases. The CDR3 is 17 residues long. From germline, CDR1 is SEHNR and CDR2 FQNEAQ (reference sequence). Supplemented by reference TRBV7-9 and TRBJ2-4, the full variable domain reads DTGVSQNPRHKITKRGQNVTFRCDPISEHNRLYWYRQTLGQGPEFLTYFQNEAQLEKSRLLSDRFSAERPKGSFSTLEIQRTEQGDSAMYLCSSSLWAGTGVLDIQYFGAGTRLSVL.

This sequence joins TRBV5-1 and TRBJ1-4, with 10 positions matching TRBD1. The CDR3 contains 15 residues. V dropped 1 base and J dropped 8; count of bases not matched to a gene: 5. Germline V gives CDR1 SGHRS, CDR2 YFSETQ. The CDR3 protein is CASSLPGTGEEKLFF. As DNA, the CDR3 is TGCGCCAGCAGCTTGCCTGGGACAGGGGAAGAAAAACTGTTTTTT.

The CDR3 region has the DNA TGTGCCAGCAGCTCCTCGGCAGGGATGGATTCACCCCTCCACTTT. Its protein product is CASSSSAGMDSPLHF. This rearrangement joins TRBV5-4 to TRBJ1-6, with D perhaps TRBD1 (5 bases). The V end lost 3 bases, the J end lost 8 bases, and 15 bases lay between the germline ends. The CDR3 runs 15 residues. The germline CDR1 and CDR2 sequences are SGHNT and YYREEE (reference sequence).

This chain connects TRBV18 to TRBJ1-4; the D is unclear. Germline CDR1 KGHSH, CDR2 LQKENI. The V end lost 3 bases, the J end lost 2 bases, and 10 bases lay between the germline ends. The CDR3 length is 15 residues. CDR3 protein: CASSPGRYTNEKLFF. The DNA for the CDR3 is TGTGCCAGCTCACCTGGGAGGTACACTAATGAAAAACTGTTTTTT.